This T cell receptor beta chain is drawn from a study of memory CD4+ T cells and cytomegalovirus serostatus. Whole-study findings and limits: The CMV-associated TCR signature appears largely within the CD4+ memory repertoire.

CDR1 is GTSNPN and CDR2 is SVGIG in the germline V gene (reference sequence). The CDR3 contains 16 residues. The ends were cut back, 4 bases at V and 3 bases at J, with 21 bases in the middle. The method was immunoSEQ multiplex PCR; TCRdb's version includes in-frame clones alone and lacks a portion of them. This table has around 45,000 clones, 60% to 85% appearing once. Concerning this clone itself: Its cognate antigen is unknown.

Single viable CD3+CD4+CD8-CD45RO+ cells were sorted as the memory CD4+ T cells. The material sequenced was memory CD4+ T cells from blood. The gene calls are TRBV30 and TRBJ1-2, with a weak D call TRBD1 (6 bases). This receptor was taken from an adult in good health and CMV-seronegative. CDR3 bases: TGTGCCTGGATCCTCATGGAGCGGGAGGGGGACTATGGCTACACCTTC. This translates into CAWILMEREGDYGYTF.